Listed below are T cell receptor beta chains from one sample, sequenced in a study of cytomegalovirus exposure and HLA in healthy donors. Only in-frame clones appear in the TCRdb table, and some are missing; sequencing was by immunoSEQ multiplex PCR. The table lists about 150,000 clones, approximately 84% of them singletons. The sequencing input was PBMCs. These receptors were collected from a young woman in good health and CMV-seronegative. The CDR3 runs from the conserved cysteine through the conserved F or W. The D gene is left open where the match is weak. A row's size may be missing; if present it is once, few, many or a size class.

V gene	J gene	D gene	clone size	CDR3 DNA	CDR3 protein
TRBV7-3	TRBJ2-1	TRBD2	once	TGTGCCAGCAGCTTTAGCGGGGGCGGTGAGCAGTTCTTC	CASSFSGGGEQFF
TRBV11-2	TRBJ2-1	TRBD2	-	TGTGCCAGCAGCTTACTTCAGGCGCTAGCGGGTGGGGATGGGCAGTTCTTC	CASSLLQALAGGDGQFF
TRBV1	TRBJ2-3	-	-	TGCACCAGCACCGGTTGGGGGGGGCCGGCTAGCACAGATACGCAGTATTTT	CTSTGWGGPASTDTQYF
TRBV9	TRBJ1-1	-	few	TGTGCCAGCAGCGTAGGATGGGGGGCTGAAGCTTTCTTT	CASSVGWGAEAFF
TRBV5-4	TRBJ2-7	TRBD2	-	TGTGCCAGCAGCTTGGGACTAGCGGGACCCACCGACGGCTACGAGCAGTACTTC	CASSLGLAGPTDGYEQYF
TRBV28	TRBJ1-5	-	-	TGTGCCAGCAGTTGGGGCAGGGTGGGGCCCCTTAGCAATCAGCCCCAGCATTTT	CASSWGRVGPLSNQPQHF
TRBV5-6	TRBJ2-7	TRBD1	-	TGTGCCAGCAGCGACTCCGGGACAGGGGGCGGCGAGCAGTACTTC	CASSDSGTGGGEQYF
TRBV5-1	TRBJ1-5	TRBD1	-	TGCGCCAGCAGCCTCACAGGGGGCGAGCAGCCCCAGCATTTT	CASSLTGGEQPQHF
TRBV7-2	TRBJ1-3	-	-	TGTGCCAGCACCTTGGGGGGGTCCGGAAACACCATATATTTT	CASTLGGSGNTIYF
TRBV7-9	TRBJ1-5	-	-	TGTTCCAGCAGCCCATTGGAGTTACGCGATCAGCCCCAGCATTTT	CSSSPLELRDQPQHF
TRBV7-2	TRBJ2-3	-	-	TGTGCCAGCAGCTTAGCGCGCGCGGATACGCAGTATTTT	CASSLARADTQYF
TRBV29-1	TRBJ2-1	-	-	TGCAGCGTTGTTCCTCAGTTGGCTGGTGAGCAGTTCTTC	CSVVPQLAGEQFF
TRBV7-2	TRBJ2-3	-	-	TGTGCCAGCAGCTTGGGAGAACACACCTTCCCGGGCACAGATACGCAGTATTTT	CASSLGEHTFPGTDTQYF
TRBV19	TRBJ2-3	TRBD1	-	TGTGCCAGTACCGGACAGGACACAGATACGCAGTATTTT	CASTGQDTDTQYF
TRBV4-2	TRBJ1-2	TRBD1	once	TGTGCCAGCAGCCAAGATCGTGGACAGGGTGGTGGCTACACCTTC	CASSQDRGQGGGYTF
TRBV28	TRBJ2-5	TRBD2	-	TGTGCCAGCACGGGGGGGGAGGGGCGGGTAGAGACCCAGTACTTC	CASTGGEGRVETQYF
TRBV11-2	TRBJ2-6	TRBD1	-	TGTGCCAGCAGCCCGGGGACAGGGGGCTGGTCTGGGGCCAACGTCCTGACTTTC	CASSPGTGGWSGANVLTF
TRBV29-1	TRBJ2-7	TRBD2	-	TGCAGCGTTGAAATAGCGGGGAACTACGAGCAGTACTTC	CSVEIAGNYEQYF
TRBV2	TRBJ1-5	TRBD1	-	TGTGCCAGCAGTGACGAGACAGGGGTTCATCAGCCCCAGCATTTT	CASSDETGVHQPQHF
TRBV4-3	TRBJ2-3	-	-	TGCGCCAGCAGCCAAATCCGGAGTCGGGCAGATACGCAGTATTTT	CASSQIRSRADTQYF
TRBV28	TRBJ1-2	-	-	TGTGCCAGCAGCGCTCCGGTCCTGCGTGGCTACACCTTC	CASSAPVLRGYTF
TRBV19	TRBJ1-5	TRBD1	-	TGTGCCAGTAGTATAGGATACAGGGGGCTCAGCAATCAGCCCCAGCATTTT	CASSIGYRGLSNQPQHF
TRBV29-1	TRBJ2-5	TRBD1	-	TGCAGCGTTGAGAGGGGGCCCCAAGAGACCCAGTACTTC	CSVERGPQETQYF
TRBV7-8	TRBJ2-3	-	-	TGTGCCAGCAGCTTAGCTGGGGACTTCCTGCAGTATTTT	CASSLAGDFLQYF
TRBV7-8	TRBJ2-1	TRBD2	-	TGTGCCAGCAGCCCAGGACTAGCGGACAATGAGCAGTTCTTC	CASSPGLADNEQFF
TRBV5-1	TRBJ2-1	TRBD1	-	TGCGCCAGCAGCTTGCGGACAGGGGAGGACGAGCAGTTCTTC	CASSLRTGEDEQFF
TRBV29-1	TRBJ2-1	TRBD1	-	TGCAGCGCATGGGCCTTACCGGACAGGGGGAGGGATGAGCAGTTCTTC	CSAWALPDRGRDEQFF
TRBV9	TRBJ2-1	TRBD2	-	TGTGCCAGCAGCCCTGGACTAGCGGGATACAATGAGCAGTTCTTC	CASSPGLAGYNEQFF
TRBV6-4	TRBJ2-3	TRBD2	-	TGTGCCAGCACCAAAGACCGGACTAGCGGGAGGCCCACAGATACGCAGTATTTT	CASTKDRTSGRPTDTQYF
TRBV30	TRBJ2-1	-	-	TGTGCCTGGAGGGAGACACCCCTGAGGGACAATGAGCAGTTCTTC	CAWRETPLRDNEQFF
TRBV6-6	TRBJ1-1	-	-	TGTGCCAGCAGTTACCCCGGGGGGGGAGCTTTCTTT	CASSYPGGGAFF
TRBV28	TRBJ2-7	-	-	TGTGCCAGCATCCCAACTTCGACTGACCTTGTGGTCGAGCAGTACTTC	CASIPTSTDLVVEQYF
TRBV7-9	TRBJ1-2	-	-	TGTGCCAGCAGCTCCTTAGTGGGGAGGGCCTATGGCTACACCTTC	CASSSLVGRAYGYTF
TRBV7-2	TRBJ2-3	TRBD2	-	TGTGCCAGCAGCCTACTAGCGGGAGGGAAAACAGATACGCAGTATTTT	CASSLLAGGKTDTQYF
TRBV7-6	TRBJ2-2	-	-	TGTGCCAGCAGCCCTGAGGGGGGGCACGGGGAGCTGTTTTTT	CASSPEGGHGELFF
TRBV5-1	TRBJ2-2	TRBD1	-	TGCGCCAGCGCCCTACGAAGGGGGTTGGTTACGGGACAGGGATACACCGGGGAGCTGTTTTTT	CASALRRGLVTGQGYTGELFF
TRBV6-1	TRBJ2-3	-	few	TGTGCCAGCGGAAGGGGGAGGGTAACAGATACGCAGTATTTT	CASGRGRVTDTQYF
TRBV7-8	TRBJ2-2	-	-	TGTGCCAGCAGCTTAGAAGGAGCCACCGGGGAGCTGTTTTTT	CASSLEGATGELFF